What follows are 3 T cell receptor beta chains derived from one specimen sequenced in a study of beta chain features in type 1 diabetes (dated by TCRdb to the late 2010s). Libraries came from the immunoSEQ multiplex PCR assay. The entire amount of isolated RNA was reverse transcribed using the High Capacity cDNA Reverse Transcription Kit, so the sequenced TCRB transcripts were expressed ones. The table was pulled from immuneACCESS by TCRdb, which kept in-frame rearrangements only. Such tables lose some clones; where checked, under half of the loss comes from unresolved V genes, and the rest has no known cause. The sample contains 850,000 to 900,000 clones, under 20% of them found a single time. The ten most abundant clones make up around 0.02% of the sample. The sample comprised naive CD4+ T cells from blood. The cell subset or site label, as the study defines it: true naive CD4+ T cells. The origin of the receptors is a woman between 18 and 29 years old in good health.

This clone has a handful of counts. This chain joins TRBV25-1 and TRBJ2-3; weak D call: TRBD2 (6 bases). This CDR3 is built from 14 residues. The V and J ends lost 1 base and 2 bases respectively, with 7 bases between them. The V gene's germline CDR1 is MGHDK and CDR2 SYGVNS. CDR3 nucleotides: TGTGCCAGCAGTGAATGGAGGGACACAGATACGCAGTATTTT. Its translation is CASSEWRDTDTQYF.

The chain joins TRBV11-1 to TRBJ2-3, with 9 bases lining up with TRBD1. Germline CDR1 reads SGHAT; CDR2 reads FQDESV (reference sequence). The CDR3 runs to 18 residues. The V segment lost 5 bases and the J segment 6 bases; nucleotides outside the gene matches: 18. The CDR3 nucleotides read TGTGCCAGCAGCCAAACGGGACAGGGTTTCGTGACCTTTGATACGCAGTATTTT. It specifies CASSQTGQGFVTFDTQYF.

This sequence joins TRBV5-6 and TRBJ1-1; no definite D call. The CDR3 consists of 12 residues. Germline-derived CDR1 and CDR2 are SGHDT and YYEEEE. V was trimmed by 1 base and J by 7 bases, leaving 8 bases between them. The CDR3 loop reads CASSLRLNEAFF. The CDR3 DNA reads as TGTGCCAGCAGCTTGCGACTAAATGAAGCTTTCTTT.